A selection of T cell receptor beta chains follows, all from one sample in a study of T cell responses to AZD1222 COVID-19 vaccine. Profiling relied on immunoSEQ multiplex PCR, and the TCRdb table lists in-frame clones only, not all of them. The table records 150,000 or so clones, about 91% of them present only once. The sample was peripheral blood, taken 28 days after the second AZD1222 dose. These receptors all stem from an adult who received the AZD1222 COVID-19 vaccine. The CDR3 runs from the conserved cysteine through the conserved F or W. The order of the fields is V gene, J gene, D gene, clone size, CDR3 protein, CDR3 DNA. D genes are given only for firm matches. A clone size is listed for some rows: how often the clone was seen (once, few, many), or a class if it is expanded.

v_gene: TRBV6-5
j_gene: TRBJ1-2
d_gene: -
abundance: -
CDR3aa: CASRAYNYGYTF
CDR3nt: TGTGCCAGCAGGGCCTATAACTATGGCTACACCTTC

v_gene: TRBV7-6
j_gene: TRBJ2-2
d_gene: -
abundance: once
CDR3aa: CASSLGLSRNTGELFF
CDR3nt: TGTGCCAGCAGCTTAGGGCTAAGCCGGAACACCGGGGAGCTGTTTTTT

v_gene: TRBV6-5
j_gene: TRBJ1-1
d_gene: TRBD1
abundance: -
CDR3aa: CASSRQGQGETFF
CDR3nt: TGTGCCAGCAGTCGACAGGGACAGGGGGAGACTTTCTTT

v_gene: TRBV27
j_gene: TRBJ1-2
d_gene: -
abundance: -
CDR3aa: CASSTGMGYGYTF
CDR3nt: TGTGCCAGCAGCACAGGGATGGGCTATGGCTACACCTTC

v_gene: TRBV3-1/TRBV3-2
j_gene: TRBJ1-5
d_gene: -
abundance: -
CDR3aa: CASSQGEQPQHF
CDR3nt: TGTGCCAGCAGCCAAGGGGAGCAGCCCCAGCATTTT

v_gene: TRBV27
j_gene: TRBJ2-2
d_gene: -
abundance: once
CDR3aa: CASSLLPGELFF
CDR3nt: TGTGCCAGCAGTTTACTCCCCGGGGAGCTGTTTTTT

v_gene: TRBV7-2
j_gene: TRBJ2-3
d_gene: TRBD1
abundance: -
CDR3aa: CASSLRTGVTDTQYF
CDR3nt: TGTGCCAGCAGCTTACGGACAGGGGTCACAGATACGCAGTATTTT

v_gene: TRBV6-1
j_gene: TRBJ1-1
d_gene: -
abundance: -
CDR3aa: CASSDLGGTEAFF
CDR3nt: TGTGCCAGCAGTGATTTAGGGGGGACTGAAGCTTTCTTT

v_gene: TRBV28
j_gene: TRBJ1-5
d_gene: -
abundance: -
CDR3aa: CASSLSGGRNQPQHF
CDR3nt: TGTGCCAGCAGTTTATCTGGGGGCCGCAATCAGCCCCAGCATTTT

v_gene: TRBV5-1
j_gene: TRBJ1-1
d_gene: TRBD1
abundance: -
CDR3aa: CASSLVKGQGGMGEAFF
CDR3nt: TGCGCCAGCAGCTTGGTGAAGGGACAGGGCGGGATGGGAGAAGCTTTCTTT

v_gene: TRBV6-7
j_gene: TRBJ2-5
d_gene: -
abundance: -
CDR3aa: CASKRSGTPRETQYF
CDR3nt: TGTGCCAGCAAAAGATCGGGGACCCCTAGGGAGACCCAGTACTTC

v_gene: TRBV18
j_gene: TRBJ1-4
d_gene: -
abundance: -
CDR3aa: CASSPGRNNEKLFF
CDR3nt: TGTGCCAGCTCACCGGGCAGAAATAATGAAAAACTGTTTTTT

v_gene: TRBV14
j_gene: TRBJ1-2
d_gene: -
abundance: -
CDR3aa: CASSQVLGGPYGYTF
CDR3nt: TGTGCCAGCAGCCAAGTCTTGGGGGGGCCCTATGGCTACACCTTC

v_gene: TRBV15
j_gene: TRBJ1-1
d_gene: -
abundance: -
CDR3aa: CATSRAGSYLNTEAFF
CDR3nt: TGTGCCACCAGCAGAGCCGGGAGCTATTTGAACACTGAAGCTTTCTTT

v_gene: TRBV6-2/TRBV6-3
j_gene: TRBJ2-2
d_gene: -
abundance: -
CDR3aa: CASSYQLANTGELFF
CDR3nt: TGTGCCAGCAGTTACCAGCTCGCGAACACCGGGGAGCTGTTTTTT

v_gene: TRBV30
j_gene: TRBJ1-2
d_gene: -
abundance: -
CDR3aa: CAWSVSGPNYGYTF
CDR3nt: TGTGCCTGGAGTGTCTCCGGACCCAACTATGGCTACACCTTC

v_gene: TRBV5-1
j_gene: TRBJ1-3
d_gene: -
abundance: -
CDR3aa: CASSLALSGNTIYF
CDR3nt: TGCGCCAGCAGCTTGGCACTCTCTGGAAACACCATATATTTT

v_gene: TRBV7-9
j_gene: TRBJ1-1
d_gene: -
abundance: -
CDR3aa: CASSFPLTLNTEAFF
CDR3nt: TGTGCCAGCAGCTTCCCCCTCACACTGAACACTGAAGCTTTCTTT

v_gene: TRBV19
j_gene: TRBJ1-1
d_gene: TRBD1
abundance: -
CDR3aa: CASSTDRGRNTEAFF
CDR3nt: TGTGCCAGTAGTACCGACAGGGGGCGGAACACTGAAGCTTTCTTT

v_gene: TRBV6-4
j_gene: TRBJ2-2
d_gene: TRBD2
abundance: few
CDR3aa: CASSDSAGDNTGELFF
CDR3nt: TGTGCCAGCAGTGACTCAGCGGGAGACAACACCGGGGAGCTGTTTTTT

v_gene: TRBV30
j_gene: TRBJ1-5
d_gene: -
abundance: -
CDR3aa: CAWSLGVGQPQHF
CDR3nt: TGTGCCTGGAGCCTAGGGGTCGGTCAGCCCCAGCATTTT

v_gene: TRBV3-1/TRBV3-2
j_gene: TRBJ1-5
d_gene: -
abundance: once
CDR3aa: CASSQDRDQPQHF
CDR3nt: TGTGCCAGCAGCCAAGATCGGGATCAGCCCCAGCATTTT

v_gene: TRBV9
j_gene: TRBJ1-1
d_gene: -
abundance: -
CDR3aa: CASSVAGGMNTEAFF
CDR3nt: TGTGCCAGCAGCGTGGCCGGGGGCATGAACACTGAAGCTTTCTTT

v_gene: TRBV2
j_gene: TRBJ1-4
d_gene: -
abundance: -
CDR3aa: CASSEHGPTNEKLFF
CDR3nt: TGTGCCAGCAGTGAACACGGCCCAACTAATGAAAAACTGTTTTTT

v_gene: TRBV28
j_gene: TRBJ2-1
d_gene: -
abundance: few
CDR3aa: CASSLNLWEQFF
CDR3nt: TGTGCCAGCAGTTTGAATCTGTGGGAGCAGTTCTTC

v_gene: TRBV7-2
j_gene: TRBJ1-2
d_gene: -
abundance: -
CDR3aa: CASSVTSNYGYTF
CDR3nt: TGTGCCAGCAGCGTGACCTCGAACTATGGCTACACCTTC

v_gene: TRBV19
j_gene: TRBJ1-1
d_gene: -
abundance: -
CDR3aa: CASTTRGGGEAFF
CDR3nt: TGTGCCAGTACCACCAGAGGAGGGGGTGAAGCTTTCTTT

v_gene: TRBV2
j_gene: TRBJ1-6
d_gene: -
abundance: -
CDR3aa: CASSESFFAPPLHF
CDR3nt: TGTGCCAGCAGTGAATCATTTTTCGCCCCACCCCTCCACTTT

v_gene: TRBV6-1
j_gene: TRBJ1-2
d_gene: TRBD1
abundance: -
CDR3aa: CASSSGTDYGYTF
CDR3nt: TGTGCCAGCAGTTCCGGGACAGACTATGGCTACACCTTC

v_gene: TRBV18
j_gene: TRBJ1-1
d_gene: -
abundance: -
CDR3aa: CASSPLRQDFSPWTKFF
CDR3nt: TGTGCCAGCTCACCACTGCGACAGGATTTTTCCCCCTGGACTAAATTCTTT

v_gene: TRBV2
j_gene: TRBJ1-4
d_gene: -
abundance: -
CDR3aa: CASSHSGVNEKLFF
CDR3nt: TGTGCCAGCAGTCACAGTGGGGTTAATGAAAAACTGTTTTTT

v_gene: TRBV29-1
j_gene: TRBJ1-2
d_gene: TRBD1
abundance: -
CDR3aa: CSVEVGTGVSGYTF
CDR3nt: TGCAGCGTTGAAGTGGGGACAGGGGTCTCTGGCTACACCTTC

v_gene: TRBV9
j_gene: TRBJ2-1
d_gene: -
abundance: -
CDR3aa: CASSVYGTNEQFF
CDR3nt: TGTGCCAGCAGCGTATACGGGACCAATGAGCAGTTCTTC

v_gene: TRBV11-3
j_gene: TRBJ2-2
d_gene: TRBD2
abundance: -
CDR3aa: CASSPGREGRFTGELFF
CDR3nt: TGTGCCAGCAGCCCGGGGCGGGAGGGCCGGTTCACCGGGGAGCTGTTTTTT

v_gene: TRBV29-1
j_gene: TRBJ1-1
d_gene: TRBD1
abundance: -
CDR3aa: CSVKTGGNTEAFF
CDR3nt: TGCAGCGTGAAGACAGGGGGGAACACTGAAGCTTTCTTT

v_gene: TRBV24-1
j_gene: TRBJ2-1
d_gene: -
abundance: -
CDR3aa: CATSAQDSGEQFF
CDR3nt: TGTGCCACCAGTGCCCAGGACTCTGGTGAGCAGTTCTTC

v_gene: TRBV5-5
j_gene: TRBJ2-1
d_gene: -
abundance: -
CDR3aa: CASSISGEGINEQFF
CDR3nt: TGTGCCAGCAGTATATCAGGGGAGGGGATCAATGAGCAGTTCTTC

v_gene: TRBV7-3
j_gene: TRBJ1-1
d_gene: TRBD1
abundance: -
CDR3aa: CASSVQGSASEAFF
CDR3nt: TGTGCCAGCAGCGTACAGGGGTCCGCGTCTGAAGCTTTCTTT

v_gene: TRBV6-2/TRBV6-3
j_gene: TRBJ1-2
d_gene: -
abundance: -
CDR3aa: CASSSRGSNYGYTF
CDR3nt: TGTGCCAGCAGCTCCCGGGGTTCGAACTATGGCTACACCTTC

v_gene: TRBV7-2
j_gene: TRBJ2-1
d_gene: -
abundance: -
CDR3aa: CASSLWTYNEQFF
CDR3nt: TGTGCCAGCAGCTTATGGACGTACAATGAGCAGTTCTTC

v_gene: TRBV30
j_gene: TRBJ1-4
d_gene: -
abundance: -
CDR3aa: CACGTPGKLFF
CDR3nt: TGTGCCTGCGGGACGCCGGGAAAACTGTTTTTT

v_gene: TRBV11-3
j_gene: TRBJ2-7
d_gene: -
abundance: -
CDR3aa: CASSPGGANEQYF
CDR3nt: TGTGCCAGCAGCCCAGGGGGGGCCAACGAGCAGTACTTC

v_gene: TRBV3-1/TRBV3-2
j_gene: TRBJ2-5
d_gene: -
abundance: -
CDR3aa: CASSQDEAGMRETQYF
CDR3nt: TGTGCCAGCAGCCAAGATGAGGCAGGGATGCGAGAGACCCAGTACTTC

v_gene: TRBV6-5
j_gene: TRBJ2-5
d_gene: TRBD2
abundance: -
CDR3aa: CASSPGEGGTQYF
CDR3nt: TGTGCCAGCAGCCCGGGGGAGGGAGGGACCCAGTACTTC

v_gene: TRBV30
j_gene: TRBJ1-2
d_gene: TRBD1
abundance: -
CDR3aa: CAWRDRVNDGYTF
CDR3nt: TGTGCCTGGAGGGACAGGGTAAACGATGGCTACACCTTC

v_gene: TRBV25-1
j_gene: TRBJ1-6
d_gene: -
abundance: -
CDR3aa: CASSEFAGGYNSPLHF
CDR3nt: TGTGCCAGCAGTGAATTCGCAGGAGGGTATAATTCACCCCTCCACTTT